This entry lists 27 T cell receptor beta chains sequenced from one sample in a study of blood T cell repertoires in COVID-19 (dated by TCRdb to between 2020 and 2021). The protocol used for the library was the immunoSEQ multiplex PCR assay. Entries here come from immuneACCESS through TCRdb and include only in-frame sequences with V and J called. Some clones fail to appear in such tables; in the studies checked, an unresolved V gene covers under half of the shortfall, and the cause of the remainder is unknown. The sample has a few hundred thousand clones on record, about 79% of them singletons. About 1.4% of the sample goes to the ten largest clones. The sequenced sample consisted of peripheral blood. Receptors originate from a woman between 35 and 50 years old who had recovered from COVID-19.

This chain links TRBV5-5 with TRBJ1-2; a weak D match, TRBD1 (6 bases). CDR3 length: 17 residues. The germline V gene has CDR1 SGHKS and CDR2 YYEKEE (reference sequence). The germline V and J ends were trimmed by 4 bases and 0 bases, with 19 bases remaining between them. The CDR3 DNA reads TGTGCCAGCAGCGTACAGGGCGGATCTATTTCTAACTATGGCTACACCTTC. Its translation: CASSVQGGSISNYGYTF. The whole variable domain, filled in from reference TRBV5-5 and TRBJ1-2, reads DAGVTQSPTHLIKTRGQQVTLRCSPISGHKSVSWYQQVLGQGPQFIFQYYEKEERGRGNFPDRFSARQFPNYSSELNVNALLLGDSALYLCASSVQGGSISNYGYTFGSGTRLTVV.

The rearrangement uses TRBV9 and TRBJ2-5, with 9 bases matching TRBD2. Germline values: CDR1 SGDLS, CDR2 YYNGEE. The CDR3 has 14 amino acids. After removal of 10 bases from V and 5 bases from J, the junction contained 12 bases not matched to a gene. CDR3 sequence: CAGTRAGGPETQYF. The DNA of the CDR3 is TGTGCCGGAACCAGGGCGGGGGGGCCGGAGACCCAGTACTTC.

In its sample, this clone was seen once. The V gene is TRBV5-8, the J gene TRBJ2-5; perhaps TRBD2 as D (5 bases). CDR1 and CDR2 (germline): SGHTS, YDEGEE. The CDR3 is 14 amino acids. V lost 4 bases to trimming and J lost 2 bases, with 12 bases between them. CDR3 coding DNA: TGTGCCAGCAGCCTCGGACTGTCACAAGAGACCCAGTACTTC. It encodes CASSLGLSQETQYF.

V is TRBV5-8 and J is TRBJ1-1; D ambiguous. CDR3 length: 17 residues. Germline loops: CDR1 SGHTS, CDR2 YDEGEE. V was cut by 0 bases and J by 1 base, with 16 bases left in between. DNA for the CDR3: TGTGCCAGCAGCTTGGGGTGGGATTGGGAGGCGAACACTGAAGCTTTCTTT. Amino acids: CASSLGWDWEANTEAFF.

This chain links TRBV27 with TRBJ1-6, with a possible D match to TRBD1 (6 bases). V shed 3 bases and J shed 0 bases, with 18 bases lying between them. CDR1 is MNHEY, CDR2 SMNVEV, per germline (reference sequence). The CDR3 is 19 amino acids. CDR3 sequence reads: CASSFRAGTQSSYNSPLHF. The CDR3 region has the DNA TGTGCCAGCAGTTTCCGGGCCGGGACACAAAGCTCCTATAATTCACCCCTCCACTTT.

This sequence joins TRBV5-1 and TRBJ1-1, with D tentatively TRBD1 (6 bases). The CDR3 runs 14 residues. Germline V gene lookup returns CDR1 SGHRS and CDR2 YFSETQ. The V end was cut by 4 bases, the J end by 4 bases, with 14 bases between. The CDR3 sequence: CASSGTAGVTEAFF. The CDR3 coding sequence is TGCGCCAGCAGCGGGACCGCAGGGGTCACTGAAGCTTTCTTT.

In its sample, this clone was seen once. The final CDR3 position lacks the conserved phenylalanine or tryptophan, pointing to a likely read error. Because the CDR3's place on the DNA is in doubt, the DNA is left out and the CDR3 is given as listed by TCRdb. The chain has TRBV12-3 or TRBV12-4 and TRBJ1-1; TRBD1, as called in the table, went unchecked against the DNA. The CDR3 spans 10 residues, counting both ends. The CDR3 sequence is CASSAYRDRV.

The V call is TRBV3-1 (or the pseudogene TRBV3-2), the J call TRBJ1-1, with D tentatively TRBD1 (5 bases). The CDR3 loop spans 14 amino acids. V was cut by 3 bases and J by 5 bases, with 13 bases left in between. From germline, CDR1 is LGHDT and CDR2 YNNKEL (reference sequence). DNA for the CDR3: TGTGCCAGCAGCCAGGGGCCCGTTGGGACTGAAGCTTTCTTT. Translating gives CASSQGPVGTEAFF.

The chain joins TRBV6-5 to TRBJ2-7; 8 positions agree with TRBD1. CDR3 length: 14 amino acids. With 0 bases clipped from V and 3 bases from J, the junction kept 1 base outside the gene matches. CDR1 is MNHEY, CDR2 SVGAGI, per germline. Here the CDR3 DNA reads TGTGCCAGCAGTTACTCGGACAGGGTCTACGAGCAGTACTTC. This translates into CASSYSDRVYEQYF.

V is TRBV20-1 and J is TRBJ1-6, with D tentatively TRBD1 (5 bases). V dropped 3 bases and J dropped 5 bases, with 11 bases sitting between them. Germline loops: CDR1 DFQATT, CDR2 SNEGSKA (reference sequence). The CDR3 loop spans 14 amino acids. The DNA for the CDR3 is TGCAGTGCTAGTTCCCCAGGGAATAATTCACCCCTCCACTTT. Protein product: CSASSPGNNSPLHF.

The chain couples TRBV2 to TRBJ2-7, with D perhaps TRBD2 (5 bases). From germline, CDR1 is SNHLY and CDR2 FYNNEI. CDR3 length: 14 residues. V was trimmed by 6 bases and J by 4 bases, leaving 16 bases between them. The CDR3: CASRALLGSYEQYF. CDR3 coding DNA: TGTGCCAGCAGGGCCCTACTAGGTTCGTACGAGCAGTACTTC.

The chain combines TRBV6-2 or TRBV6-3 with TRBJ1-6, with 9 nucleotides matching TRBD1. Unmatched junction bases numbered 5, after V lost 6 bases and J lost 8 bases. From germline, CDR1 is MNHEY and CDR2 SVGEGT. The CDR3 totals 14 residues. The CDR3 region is CASRPTGGHSPLHF. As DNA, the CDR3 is TGTGCCAGCAGACCTACAGGGGGCCATTCACCCCTCCACTTT.

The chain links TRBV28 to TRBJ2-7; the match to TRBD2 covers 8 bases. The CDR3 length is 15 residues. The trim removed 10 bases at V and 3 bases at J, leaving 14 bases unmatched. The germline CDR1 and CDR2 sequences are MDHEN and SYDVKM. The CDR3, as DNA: TGTGCCACCAACAGCCAGTACCTAGCGGGCTACGAGCAGTACTTC. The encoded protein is CATNSQYLAGYEQYF.

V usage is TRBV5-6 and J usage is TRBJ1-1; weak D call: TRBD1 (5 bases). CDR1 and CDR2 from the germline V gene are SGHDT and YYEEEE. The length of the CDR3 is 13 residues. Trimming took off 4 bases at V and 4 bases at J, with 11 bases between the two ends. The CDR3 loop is CASSRWGGTEAFF. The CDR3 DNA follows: TGTGCCAGCAGCAGGTGGGGGGGCACTGAAGCTTTCTTT.

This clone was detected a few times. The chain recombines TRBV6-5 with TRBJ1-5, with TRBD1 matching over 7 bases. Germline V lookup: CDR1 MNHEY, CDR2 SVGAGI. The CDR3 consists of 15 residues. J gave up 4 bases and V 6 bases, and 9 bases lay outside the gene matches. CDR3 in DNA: TGTGCCAGCAGACCTACAGGGGTAGCAAATCAGCCCCAGCATTTT. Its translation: CASRPTGVANQPQHF.

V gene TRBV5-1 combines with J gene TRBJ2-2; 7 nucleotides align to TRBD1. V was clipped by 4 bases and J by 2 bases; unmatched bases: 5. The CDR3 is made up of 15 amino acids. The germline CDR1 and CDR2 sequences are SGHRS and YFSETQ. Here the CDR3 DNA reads TGCGCCAGCAGCGAGCGACAGGGTAACACCGGGGAGCTGTTTTTT. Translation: CASSERQGNTGELFF.

CDR3 bases: TGTGCCAGCAGCTTGGCCGGACAGGGACCCTACGAGCAGTACTTC. Protein: CASSLAGQGPYEQYF. V gene TRBV5-6 combines with J gene TRBJ2-7; TRBD1 aligns across 8 bases. This CDR3 region has 15 residues. Germline lookup yields CDR1 SGHDT and CDR2 YYEEEE. With 0 bases clipped from V and 2 bases from J, the junction kept 4 bases outside the gene matches. Supplemented by reference TRBV5-6 and TRBJ2-7, the full variable domain reads DAGVTQSPTHLIKTRGQQVTLRCSPKSGHDTVSWYQQALGQGPQFIFQYYEEEERQRGNFPDRFSGHQFPNYSSELNVNALLLGDSALYLCASSLAGQGPYEQYFGPGTRLTVT.

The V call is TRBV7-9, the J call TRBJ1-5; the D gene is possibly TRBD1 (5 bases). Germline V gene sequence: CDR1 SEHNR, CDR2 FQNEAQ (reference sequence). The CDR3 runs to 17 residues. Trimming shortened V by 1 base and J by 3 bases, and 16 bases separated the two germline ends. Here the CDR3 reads CASSLVINQGSNQPQHF. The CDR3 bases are TGTGCCAGCAGCTTAGTGATTAATCAGGGATCCAATCAGCCCCAGCATTTT. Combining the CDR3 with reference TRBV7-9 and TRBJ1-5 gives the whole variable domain DTGVSQNPRHKITKRGQNVTFRCDPISEHNRLYWYRQTLGQGPEFLTYFQNEAQLEKSRLLSDRFSAERPKGSFSTLEIQRTEQGDSAMYLCASSLVINQGSNQPQHFGDGTRLSIL.

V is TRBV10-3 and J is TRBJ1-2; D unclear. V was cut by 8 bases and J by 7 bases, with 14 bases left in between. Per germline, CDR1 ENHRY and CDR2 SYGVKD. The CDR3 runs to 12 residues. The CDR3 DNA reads TGTGCCATCCAAGAAACGACGGGTGGCTACACCTTC. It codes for CAIQETTGGYTF.

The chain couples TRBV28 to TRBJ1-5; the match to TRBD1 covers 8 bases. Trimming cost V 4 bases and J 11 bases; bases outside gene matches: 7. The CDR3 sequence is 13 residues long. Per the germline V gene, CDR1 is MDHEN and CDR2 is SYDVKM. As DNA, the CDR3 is TGTGCCAGCAGTTCCCAGGGGGCGCAGACCCAGCATTTT. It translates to CASSSQGAQTQHF.

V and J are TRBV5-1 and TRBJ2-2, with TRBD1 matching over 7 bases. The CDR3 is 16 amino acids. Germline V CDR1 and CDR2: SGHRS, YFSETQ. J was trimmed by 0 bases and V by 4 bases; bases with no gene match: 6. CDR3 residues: CASSTQGPSNTGELFF. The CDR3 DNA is TGCGCCAGCAGCACACAGGGGCCGTCGAACACCGGGGAGCTGTTTTTT.

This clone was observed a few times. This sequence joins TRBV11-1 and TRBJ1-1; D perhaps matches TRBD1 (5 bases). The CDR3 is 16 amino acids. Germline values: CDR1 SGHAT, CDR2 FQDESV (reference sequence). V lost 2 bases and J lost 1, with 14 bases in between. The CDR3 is CASSLRGMGTNTEAFF. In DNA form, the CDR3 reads TGTGCCAGCAGCTTACGCGGGATGGGGACGAACACTGAAGCTTTCTTT.

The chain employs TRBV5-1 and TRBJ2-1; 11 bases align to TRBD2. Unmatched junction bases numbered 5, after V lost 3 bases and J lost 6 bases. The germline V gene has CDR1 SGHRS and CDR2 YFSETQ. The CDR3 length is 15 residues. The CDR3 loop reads CASSSSGGSLNEQFF. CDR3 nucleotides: TGCGCCAGCAGCTCTAGCGGGGGGTCCCTCAATGAGCAGTTCTTC. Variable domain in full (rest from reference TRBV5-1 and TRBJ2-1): KAGVTQTPRYLIKTRGQQVTLSCSPISGHRSVSWYQQTPGQGLQFLFEYFSETQRNKGNFPGRFSGRQFSNSRSEMNVSTLELGDSALYLCASSSSGGSLNEQFFGPGTRLTVL.

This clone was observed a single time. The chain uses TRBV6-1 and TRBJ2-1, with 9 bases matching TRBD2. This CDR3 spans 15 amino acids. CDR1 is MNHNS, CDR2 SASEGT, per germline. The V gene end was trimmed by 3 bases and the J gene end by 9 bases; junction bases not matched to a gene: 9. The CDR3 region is CASSERGGLPGEQFF. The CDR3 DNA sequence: TGTGCCAGCAGTGAGCGGGGGGGCCTTCCAGGTGAGCAGTTCTTC.

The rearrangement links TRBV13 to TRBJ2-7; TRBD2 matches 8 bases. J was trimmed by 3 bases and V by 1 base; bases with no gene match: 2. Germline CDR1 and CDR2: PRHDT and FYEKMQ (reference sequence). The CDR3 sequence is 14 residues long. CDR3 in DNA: TGTGCCAGCAGCTTAGCGGGGGGGGTCTACGAGCAGTACTTC. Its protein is CASSLAGGVYEQYF.

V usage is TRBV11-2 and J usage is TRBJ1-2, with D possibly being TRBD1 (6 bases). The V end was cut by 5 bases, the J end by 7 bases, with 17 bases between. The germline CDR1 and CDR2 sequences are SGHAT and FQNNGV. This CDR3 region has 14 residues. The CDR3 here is CASSRDRILGGYTF. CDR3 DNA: TGTGCCAGCAGCCGCGACAGGATTTTAGGTGGCTACACCTTC.

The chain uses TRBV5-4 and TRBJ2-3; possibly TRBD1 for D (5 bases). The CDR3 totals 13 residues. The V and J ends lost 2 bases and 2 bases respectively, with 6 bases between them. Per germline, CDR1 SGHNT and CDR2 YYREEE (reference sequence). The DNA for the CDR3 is TGTGCCAGCAGCTTCAGGGTCACAGATACGCAGTATTTT. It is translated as CASSFRVTDTQYF.